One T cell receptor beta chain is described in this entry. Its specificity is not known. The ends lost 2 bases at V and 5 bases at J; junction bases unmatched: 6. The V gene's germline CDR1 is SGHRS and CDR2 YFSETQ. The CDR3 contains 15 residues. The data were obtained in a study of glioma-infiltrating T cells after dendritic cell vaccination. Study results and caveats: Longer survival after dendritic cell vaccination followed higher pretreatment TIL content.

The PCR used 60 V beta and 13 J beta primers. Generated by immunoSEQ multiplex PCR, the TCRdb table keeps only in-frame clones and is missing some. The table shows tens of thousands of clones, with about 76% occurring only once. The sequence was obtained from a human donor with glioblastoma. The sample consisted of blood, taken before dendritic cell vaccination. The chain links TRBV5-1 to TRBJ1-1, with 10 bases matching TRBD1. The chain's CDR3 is CASSFSGTGETEAFF. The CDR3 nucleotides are TGCGCCAGCAGCTTCTCCGGGACAGGGGAGACTGAAGCTTTCTTT. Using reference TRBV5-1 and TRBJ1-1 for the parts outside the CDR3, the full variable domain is KAGVTQTPRYLIKTRGQQVTLSCSPISGHRSVSWYQQTPGQGLQFLFEYFSETQRNKGNFPGRFSGRQFSNSRSEMNVSTLELGDSALYLCASSFSGTGETEAFFGQGTRLTVV.